A selection of T cell receptor beta chains follows, all from one sample in a study of blood T cell repertoires in COVID-19. Data came from immunoSEQ multiplex PCR; TCRdb stores just in-frame clones and leaves some out. The profile shows around 170,000 clones, around four fifths of them singletons. The sequencing sample was made of peripheral blood. Every receptor here comes from a man in his 70s who had recovered from COVID-19. Each CDR3 is given with its conserved first and last residue. The D gene is left open where the match is weak. Expanded clones get a size class; other rows say once, few or many, or leave the size out.

j_call: TRBJ1-1
v_call: TRBV5-1
clone_size: NA
d_call: NA
cdr3_aa: CASSFQGTDTEAFF
cdr3_nt: TGCGCCAGCAGCTTCCAGGGTACGGACACTGAAGCTTTCTTT

j_call: TRBJ2-7
v_call: TRBV19
clone_size: NA
d_call: TRBD1
cdr3_aa: CASRNRGSYEQYF
cdr3_nt: TGTGCCAGTAGAAACAGGGGTTCCTACGAGCAGTACTTC

j_call: TRBJ1-5
v_call: TRBV12-3/TRBV12-4
clone_size: NA
d_call: NA
cdr3_aa: CASSFVVREPQHF
cdr3_nt: TGTGCCAGCAGTTTCGTGGTGCGGGAGCCCCAGCATTTT

j_call: TRBJ2-1
v_call: TRBV5-1
clone_size: NA
d_call: TRBD2
cdr3_aa: CASSTEAGVDNEQFF
cdr3_nt: TGCGCCAGCAGCACAGAAGCGGGAGTGGACAATGAGCAGTTCTTC

j_call: TRBJ2-3
v_call: TRBV29-1
clone_size: NA
d_call: TRBD2
cdr3_aa: CSVEDGGRAPDTQYF
cdr3_nt: TGCAGCGTTGAAGACGGAGGGAGGGCCCCAGATACGCAGTATTTT

j_call: TRBJ2-7
v_call: TRBV7-2
clone_size: NA
d_call: TRBD1
cdr3_aa: CASSPTGAPYEQYF
cdr3_nt: TGTGCCAGCAGCCCGACAGGGGCTCCCTACGAGCAGTACTTC

j_call: TRBJ1-5
v_call: TRBV2
clone_size: NA
d_call: TRBD1
cdr3_aa: CASTGQDSNQPQHF
cdr3_nt: TGTGCCAGCACCGGACAGGATAGCAATCAGCCCCAGCATTTT

j_call: TRBJ1-1
v_call: TRBV2
clone_size: NA
d_call: NA
cdr3_aa: CASSKGTRNTEAFF
cdr3_nt: TGTGCCAGCAGTAAGGGGACACGGAACACTGAAGCTTTCTTT

j_call: TRBJ1-1
v_call: TRBV10-2
clone_size: NA
d_call: NA
cdr3_aa: CASRSQGETEAFF
cdr3_nt: TGCGCCAGCAGATCCCAGGGTGAAACTGAAGCTTTCTTT

j_call: TRBJ1-2
v_call: TRBV12-3/TRBV12-4
clone_size: NA
d_call: NA
cdr3_aa: CASSPGTGYTF
cdr3_nt: TGTGCCAGCAGCCCAGGGACAGGCTACACCTTC

j_call: TRBJ2-3
v_call: TRBV27
clone_size: NA
d_call: NA
cdr3_aa: CASSLSGAAYTDTQYF
cdr3_nt: TGTGCCAGCAGTTTATCGGGAGCAGCCTACACAGATACGCAGTATTTT

j_call: TRBJ2-1
v_call: TRBV28
clone_size: NA
d_call: TRBD2
cdr3_aa: CASSGTRGVRKHEQFF
cdr3_nt: TGTGCCAGCTCCGGGACTAGGGGGGTCAGGAAGCATGAGCAGTTCTTC

j_call: TRBJ1-6
v_call: TRBV6-5
clone_size: NA
d_call: NA
cdr3_aa: CASKPRGYNSPLHF
cdr3_nt: TGTGCCAGCAAACCCAGAGGCTATAATTCACCCCTCCACTTT

j_call: TRBJ2-1
v_call: TRBV12-3/TRBV12-4
clone_size: NA
d_call: NA
cdr3_aa: CASTSGGDEQFF
cdr3_nt: TGTGCCAGCACCTCTGGGGGCGATGAGCAGTTCTTC

j_call: TRBJ1-1
v_call: TRBV18
clone_size: NA
d_call: NA
cdr3_aa: CASSPLQNTEAFF
cdr3_nt: TGTGCCAGCTCACCACTTCAGAACACTGAAGCTTTCTTT

j_call: TRBJ2-7
v_call: TRBV10-3
clone_size: NA
d_call: TRBD1
cdr3_aa: CAISVPEGTGGSEQYF
cdr3_nt: TGTGCCATCAGTGTCCCTGAGGGGACAGGGGGGAGTGAGCAGTACTTC

j_call: TRBJ1-2
v_call: TRBV27
clone_size: NA
d_call: TRBD1
cdr3_aa: CASTPSGQGALGYTF
cdr3_nt: TGTGCCAGCACCCCTTCCGGACAGGGGGCACTTGGCTACACCTTC

j_call: TRBJ1-5
v_call: TRBV10-2
clone_size: NA
d_call: TRBD1
cdr3_aa: CASSLWTGNSNQPQHF
cdr3_nt: TGCGCCAGCAGCCTCTGGACAGGCAATAGCAATCAGCCCCAGCATTTT

j_call: TRBJ2-1
v_call: TRBV4-1
clone_size: NA
d_call: NA
cdr3_aa: CASSQDWGANNEQFF
cdr3_nt: TGCGCCAGCAGCCAAGATTGGGGCGCCAACAATGAGCAGTTCTTC

j_call: TRBJ2-5
v_call: TRBV5-5
clone_size: NA
d_call: NA
cdr3_aa: CASSLAGVKETQYF
cdr3_nt: TGTGCCAGCAGCTTGGCGGGGGTAAAAGAGACCCAGTACTTC

j_call: TRBJ2-3
v_call: TRBV15
clone_size: NA
d_call: TRBD2
cdr3_aa: CATSRGTSGTDTQYF
cdr3_nt: TGTGCCACCAGCAGAGGGACTAGCGGCACAGATACGCAGTATTTT

j_call: TRBJ2-1
v_call: TRBV7-2
clone_size: NA
d_call: NA
cdr3_aa: CASSPTGGGRWDEQFF
cdr3_nt: TGTGCCAGCAGCCCCACCGGGGGCGGGAGATGGGATGAGCAGTTCTTC

j_call: TRBJ1-1
v_call: TRBV18
clone_size: NA
d_call: TRBD1
cdr3_aa: CASSSTGGGGTEAFF
cdr3_nt: TGTGCCAGCTCCTCAACAGGGGGCGGAGGTACTGAAGCTTTCTTT

j_call: TRBJ2-6
v_call: TRBV3-1/TRBV3-2
clone_size: once
d_call: TRBD1
cdr3_aa: CASSQDGQGLTVWANVLTF
cdr3_nt: TGTGCCAGCAGCCAAGATGGACAGGGGCTAACGGTCTGGGCCAACGTCCTGACTTTC

j_call: TRBJ1-2
v_call: TRBV28
clone_size: NA
d_call: NA
cdr3_aa: CASTGGAGGDYGYTF
cdr3_nt: TGTGCCAGCACGGGGGGAGCGGGAGGCGACTATGGCTACACCTTC

j_call: TRBJ2-5
v_call: TRBV28
clone_size: NA
d_call: TRBD2
cdr3_aa: CASRPPTSGETQYF
cdr3_nt: TGTGCCAGCAGACCCCCTACTAGCGGAGAGACCCAGTACTTC

j_call: TRBJ2-2
v_call: TRBV11-3
clone_size: NA
d_call: NA
cdr3_aa: CASSPHRANTGELFF
cdr3_nt: TGTGCCAGCAGCCCACACAGGGCGAACACCGGGGAGCTGTTTTTT

j_call: TRBJ2-3
v_call: TRBV18
clone_size: NA
d_call: TRBD2
cdr3_aa: CASSPPGSGSGNTQYF
cdr3_nt: TGTGCCAGCTCACCGCCCGGTAGCGGGTCCGGGAATACGCAGTATTTT